A selection of T cell receptor beta chains follows, all from one sample in a study of blood T cell repertoires in COVID-19. Libraries were prepared by immunoSEQ multiplex PCR; TCRdb keeps only in-frame clonotypes and omits some of them. The top ten hold about a tenth of the sample, which has a few hundred thousand clones, approximately 89% seen once. The sequenced material came from peripheral blood. These receptors originate from a woman in her 70s with COVID-19, enrolled during active disease. Each CDR3 is given with its conserved first and last residue. Rows give clone size only sometimes, using once, few, many, or a class for an expanded clone.

NA,TRBV6-5,CASTLQGSAEAFF
NA,TRBV6-2/TRBV6-3,CASSYRLAGGQPQHF
once,TRBV4-1,CASSQSAGAGAFF
NA,TRBV7-9,CASSPRPGTTDTQYF
NA,TRBV20-1,CSASPGGNEKLFF
NA,TRBV3-1/TRBV3-2,CASSQAPGNTGELFF
NA,TRBV7-6,CASSLSGILNTEAFF
NA,TRBV5-1,CASRLWSGTLTDTQYF
NA,TRBV15,CATRLGSGNTIYF
NA,TRBV30,CAWVSQGTGANVLTF
NA,TRBV2,CASKGQGNSPLHF
NA,TRBV30,CACSRDTYSNQPQHF
NA,TRBV4-2,CASSPEGQGIAFF
NA,TRBV27,CASREGGAGANVLTF
NA,TRBV19,CASSPGGRGYEQYF
NA,TRBV9,CASSVGLAGGLETQYF
NA,TRBV5-8,CASSSTGLETQYF
NA,TRBV28,CASRRDSLEKLFF
NA,TRBV6-5,CASTRGPGYGYTF
NA,TRBV9,CASSALAGGYNEQFF
NA,TRBV7-9,CASSPSWSGYEQYF
NA,TRBV20-1,CSASNVAGDTDTQYF
NA,TRBV12-3/TRBV12-4,CASSLAENTEAFF
NA,TRBV6-5,CASSYLGRGYEQYF
NA,TRBV28,CASSFVQGALTF
NA,TRBV7-9,CASRPGQGNYGYTF
NA,TRBV4-2,CASSQALGQGYGYTF
NA,TRBV10-3,CAIRATGLSTGELFF
NA,TRBV2,CASTRTGSGGSPLHF
NA,TRBV29-1,CSVGRRGTDGYTF